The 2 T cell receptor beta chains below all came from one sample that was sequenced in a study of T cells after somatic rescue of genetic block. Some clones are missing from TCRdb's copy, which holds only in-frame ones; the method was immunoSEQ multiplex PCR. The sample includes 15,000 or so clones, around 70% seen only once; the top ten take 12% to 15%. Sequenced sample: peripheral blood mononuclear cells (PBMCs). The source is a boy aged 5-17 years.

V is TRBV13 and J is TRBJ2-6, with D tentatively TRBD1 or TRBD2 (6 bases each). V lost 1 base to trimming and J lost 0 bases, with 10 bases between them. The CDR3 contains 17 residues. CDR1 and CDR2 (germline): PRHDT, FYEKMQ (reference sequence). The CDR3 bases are TGTGCCAGCAGCTTAGCGGGGGCGGTCTCTGGGGCCAACGTCCTGACTTTC. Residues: CASSLAGAVSGANVLTF.

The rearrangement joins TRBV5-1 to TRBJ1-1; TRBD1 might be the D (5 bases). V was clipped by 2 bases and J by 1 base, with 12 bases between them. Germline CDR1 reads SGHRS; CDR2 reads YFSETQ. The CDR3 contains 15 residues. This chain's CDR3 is CASSLRGDGNTEAFF. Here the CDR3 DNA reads TGCGCCAGCAGCTTACGCGGGGACGGGAACACTGAAGCTTTCTTT.